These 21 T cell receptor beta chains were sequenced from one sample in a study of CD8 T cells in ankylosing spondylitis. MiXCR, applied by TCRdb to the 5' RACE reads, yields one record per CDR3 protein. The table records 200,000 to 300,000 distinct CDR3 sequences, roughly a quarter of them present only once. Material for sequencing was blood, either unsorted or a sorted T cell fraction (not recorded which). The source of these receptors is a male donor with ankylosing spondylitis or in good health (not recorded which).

This CDR3 is CSASLGQTIRTDTQYF. CDR3 nucleotides: TGCAGTGCTAGCCTTGGACAGACAATACGCACAGATACGCAGTATTTT. The rearrangement joins TRBV20-1 to TRBJ2-3; the D gene is possibly TRBD1 (6 bases). Trimming stripped 3 bases from V and 1 base from J, with 17 bases between. This CDR3 region has 16 residues. Germline V lookup: CDR1 DFQATT, CDR2 SNEGSKA (reference sequence).

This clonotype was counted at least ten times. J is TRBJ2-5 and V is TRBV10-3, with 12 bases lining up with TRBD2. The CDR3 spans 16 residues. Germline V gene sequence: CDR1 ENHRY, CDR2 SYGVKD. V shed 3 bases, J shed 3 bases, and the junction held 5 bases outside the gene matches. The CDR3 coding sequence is TGTGCCATCAGTGATCCCGGACTAGCGGGGAAAGAGACCCAGTACTTC. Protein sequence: CAISDPGLAGKETQYF.

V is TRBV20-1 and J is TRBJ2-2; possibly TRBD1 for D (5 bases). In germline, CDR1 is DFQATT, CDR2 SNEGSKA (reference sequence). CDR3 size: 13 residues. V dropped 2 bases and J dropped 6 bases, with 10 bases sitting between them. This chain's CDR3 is CSARLQGPGELFF. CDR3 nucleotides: TGCAGTGCTAGACTCCAGGGCCCCGGGGAGCTGTTTTTT.

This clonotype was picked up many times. CDR3 sequence: CASSSGGDEQETQYF. The CDR3 DNA reads as TGTGCCAGCAGTTCTGGCGGGGACGAACAAGAGACCCAGTACTTC. The chain recombines TRBV28 with TRBJ2-5, with D possibly TRBD2 on 6 matching bases. The germline gives CDR1 MDHEN, CDR2 SYDVKM. The CDR3 extends over 15 amino acids. V was shortened by 4 bases and J by 2 bases, with 14 bases between the two germline ends.

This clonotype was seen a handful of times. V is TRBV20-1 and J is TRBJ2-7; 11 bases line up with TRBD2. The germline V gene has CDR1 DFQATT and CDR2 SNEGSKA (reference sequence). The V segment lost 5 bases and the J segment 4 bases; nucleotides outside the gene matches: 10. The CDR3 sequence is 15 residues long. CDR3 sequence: CSAPLTSGGPYEQYF. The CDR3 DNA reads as TGCAGTGCTCCTCTCACTAGCGGGGGACCTTACGAGCAGTACTTC.

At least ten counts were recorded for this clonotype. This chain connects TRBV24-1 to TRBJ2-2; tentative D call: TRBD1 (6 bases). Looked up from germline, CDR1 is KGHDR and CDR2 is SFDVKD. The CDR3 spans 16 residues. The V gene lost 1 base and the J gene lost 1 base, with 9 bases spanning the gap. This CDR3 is CATSDFWTVNTGELFF. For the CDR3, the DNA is TGTGCCACCAGTGATTTTTGGACAGTGAACACCGGGGAGCTGTTTTTT.

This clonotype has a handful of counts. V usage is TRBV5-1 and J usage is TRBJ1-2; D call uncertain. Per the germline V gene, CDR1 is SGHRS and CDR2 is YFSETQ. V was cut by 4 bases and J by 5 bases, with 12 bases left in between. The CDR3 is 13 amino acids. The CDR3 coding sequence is TGCGCCAGCAGCCGGATGGGAGATTATGGCTACACCTTC. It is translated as CASSRMGDYGYTF. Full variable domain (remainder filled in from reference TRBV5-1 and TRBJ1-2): KAGVTQTPRYLIKTRGQQVTLSCSPISGHRSVSWYQQTPGQGLQFLFEYFSETQRNKGNFPGRFSGRQFSNSRSEMNVSTLELGDSALYLCASSRMGDYGYTFGSGTRLTVV.

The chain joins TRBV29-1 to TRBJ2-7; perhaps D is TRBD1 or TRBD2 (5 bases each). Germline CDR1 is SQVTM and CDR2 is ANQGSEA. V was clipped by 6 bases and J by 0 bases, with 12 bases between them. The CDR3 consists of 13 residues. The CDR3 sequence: CSVGTGFSYEQYF. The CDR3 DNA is TGCAGCGTGGGGACGGGTTTCTCCTACGAGCAGTACTTC.

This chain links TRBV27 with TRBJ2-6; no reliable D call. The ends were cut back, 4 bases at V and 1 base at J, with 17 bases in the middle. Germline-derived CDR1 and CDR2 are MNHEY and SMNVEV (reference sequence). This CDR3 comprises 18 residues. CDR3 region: CASSSPTRRTSGANVLTF. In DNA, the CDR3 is TGTGCCAGCAGTTCCCCGACCCGCCGCACATCTGGGGCCAACGTCCTGACTTTC. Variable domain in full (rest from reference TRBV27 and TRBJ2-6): EAQVTQNPRYLITVTGKKLTVTCSQNMNHEYMSWYRQDPGLGLRQIYYSMNVEVTDKGDVPEGYKVSRKEKRNFPLILESPSPNQTSLYFCASSSPTRRTSGANVLTFGAGSRLTVL.

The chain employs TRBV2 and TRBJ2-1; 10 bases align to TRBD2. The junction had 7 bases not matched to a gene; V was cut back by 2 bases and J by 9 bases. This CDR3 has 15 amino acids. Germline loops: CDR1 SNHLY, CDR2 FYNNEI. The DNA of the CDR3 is TGTGCCAGCAGTGAAATGGGACTAGCGATTGGTGAGCAGTTCTTC. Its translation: CASSEMGLAIGEQFF.

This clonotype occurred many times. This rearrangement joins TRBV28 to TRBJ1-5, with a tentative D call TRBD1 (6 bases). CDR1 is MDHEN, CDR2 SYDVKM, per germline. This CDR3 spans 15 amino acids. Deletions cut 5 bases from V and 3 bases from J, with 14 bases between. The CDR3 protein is CASSPHEGDNQPQHF. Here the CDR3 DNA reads TGTGCCAGCAGTCCCCATGAGGGGGACAATCAGCCCCAGCATTTT.

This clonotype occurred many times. This CDR3 reads CASSQGLASYQETQYF. The CDR3, as DNA: TGCGCCAGCAGCCAGGGACTAGCGTCTTACCAAGAGACCCAGTACTTC. V is TRBV4-1 and J is TRBJ2-5; 10 bases are shared with TRBD2. Unmatched junction bases numbered 4, after V lost 3 bases and J lost 0 bases. Germline V gene lookup returns CDR1 MGHRA and CDR2 YSYEKL. The CDR3 covers 16 residues.

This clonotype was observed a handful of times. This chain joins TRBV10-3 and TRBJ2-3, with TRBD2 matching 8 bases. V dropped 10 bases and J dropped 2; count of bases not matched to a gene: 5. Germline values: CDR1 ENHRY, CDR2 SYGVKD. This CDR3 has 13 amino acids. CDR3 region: CASKGLVTDTQYF. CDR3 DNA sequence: TGTGCCAGTAAGGGACTAGTCACAGATACGCAGTATTTT.

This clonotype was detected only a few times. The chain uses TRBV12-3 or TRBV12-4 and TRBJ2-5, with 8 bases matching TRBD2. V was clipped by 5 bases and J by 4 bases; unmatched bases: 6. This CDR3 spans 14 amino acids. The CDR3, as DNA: TGTGCCAGCAGTACCTCCGGACTAGCAGAGACCCAGTACTTC. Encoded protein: CASSTSGLAETQYF.

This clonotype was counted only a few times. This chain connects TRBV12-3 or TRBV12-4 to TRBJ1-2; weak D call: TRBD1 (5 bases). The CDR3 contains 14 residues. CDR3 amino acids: CATQPGGAGYGYTF. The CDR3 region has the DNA TGTGCGACCCAACCGGGAGGGGCTGGCTATGGCTACACCTTC.

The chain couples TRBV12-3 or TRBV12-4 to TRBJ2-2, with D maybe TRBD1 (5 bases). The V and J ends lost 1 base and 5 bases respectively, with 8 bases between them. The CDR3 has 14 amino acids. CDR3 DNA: TGTGCCAGCAGTTTAGGACAGCAGACCGGGGAGCTGTTTTTT. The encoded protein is CASSLGQQTGELFF.

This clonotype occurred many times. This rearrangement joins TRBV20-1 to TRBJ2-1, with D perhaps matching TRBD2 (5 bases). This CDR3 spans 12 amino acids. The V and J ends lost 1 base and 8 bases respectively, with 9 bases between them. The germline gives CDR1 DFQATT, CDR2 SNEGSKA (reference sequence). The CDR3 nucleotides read TGCAGTGCTAGAGGAATGCGGGATGAGCAGTTCTTC. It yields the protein CSARGMRDEQFF.

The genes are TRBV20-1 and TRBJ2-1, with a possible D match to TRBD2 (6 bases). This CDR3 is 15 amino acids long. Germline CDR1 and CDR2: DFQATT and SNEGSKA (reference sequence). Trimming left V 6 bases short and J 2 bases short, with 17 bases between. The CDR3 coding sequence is TGCAGTGCCCCCCCCAAGCGGGCAGCCTACAATGAGCAGTTCTTC. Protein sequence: CSAPPKRAAYNEQFF.

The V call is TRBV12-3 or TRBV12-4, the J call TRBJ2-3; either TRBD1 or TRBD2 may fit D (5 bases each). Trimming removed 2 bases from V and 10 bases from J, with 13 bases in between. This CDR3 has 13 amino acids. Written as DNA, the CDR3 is TGTGCCAGCAGTTTAAGGTGGGACGGGGCGCAGTATTTT. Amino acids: CASSLRWDGAQYF.

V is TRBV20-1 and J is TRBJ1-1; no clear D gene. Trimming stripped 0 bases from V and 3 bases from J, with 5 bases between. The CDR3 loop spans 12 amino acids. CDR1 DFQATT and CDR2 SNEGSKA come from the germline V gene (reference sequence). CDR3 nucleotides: TGCAGTGCTAGAGAAGCCCACACTGAAGCTTTCTTT. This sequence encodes CSAREAHTEAFF.

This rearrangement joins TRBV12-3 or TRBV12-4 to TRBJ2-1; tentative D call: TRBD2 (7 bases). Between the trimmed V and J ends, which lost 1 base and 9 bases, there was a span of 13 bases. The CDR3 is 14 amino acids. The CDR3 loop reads CASSLGGGAGEQFF. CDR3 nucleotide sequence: TGTGCCAGCAGTTTAGGAGGGGGGGCCGGTGAGCAGTTCTTC.